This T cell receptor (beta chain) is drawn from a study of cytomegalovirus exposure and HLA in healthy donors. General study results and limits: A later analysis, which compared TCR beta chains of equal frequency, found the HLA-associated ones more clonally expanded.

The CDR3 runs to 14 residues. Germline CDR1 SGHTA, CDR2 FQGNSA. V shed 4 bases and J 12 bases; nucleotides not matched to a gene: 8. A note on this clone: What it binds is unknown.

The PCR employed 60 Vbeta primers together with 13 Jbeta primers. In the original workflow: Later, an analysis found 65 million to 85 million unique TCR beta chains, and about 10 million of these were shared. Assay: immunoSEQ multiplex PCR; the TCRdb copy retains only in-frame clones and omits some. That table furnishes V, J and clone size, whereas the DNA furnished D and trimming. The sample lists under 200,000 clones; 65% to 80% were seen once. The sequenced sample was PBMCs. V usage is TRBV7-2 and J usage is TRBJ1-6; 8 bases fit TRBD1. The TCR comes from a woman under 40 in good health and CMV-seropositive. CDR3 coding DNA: TGTGCCAGCAGCTCCTGGACAGGGTCTTTACCCCTCCACTTT. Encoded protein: CASSSWTGSLPLHF.